This is a list of T cell receptor beta chains from one sample in a study of T cell repertoires in cytomegalovirus infection. A single record per CDR3 protein comes from TCRdb applying MiXCR to the reads. Altogether about 190,000 distinct CDR3 sequences are present, 8% to 10% being singletons, with the ten largest covering about 4.6%. The specimen was PBMCs. These receptor sequences come from a human donor in good health (CMV status not recorded). Some clones in this sample may be carry-over from other donors' samples. Both conserved end residues are part of each CDR3. D genes are given only for firm matches. A clone size is listed for some rows: how often the clone was seen (once, few, many), or a class if it is expanded.

>many|TRBJ1-5|TRBV6-2/TRBV6-3|.
CASKGRGVGQPQHF
TGTGCCAGCAAGGGTCGGGGCGTCGGGCAGCCCCAGCATTTT
>many|TRBJ2-1|TRBV5-6|.
CASSLGKSSYNEQFF
TGTGCCAGCAGCTTGGGCAAGAGCTCCTACAATGAGCAGTTCTTC
>many|TRBJ2-1|TRBV7-2|TRBD2
CASSLAGGAREQFF
TGTGCCAGCAGCTTAGCGGGAGGGGCGAGGGAGCAGTTCTTC
>.|TRBJ2-5|TRBV20-1|.
CSAISIGQETQYF
TGCAGTGCCATCTCGATAGGGCAAGAGACCCAGTACTTC
>many|TRBJ2-3|TRBV7-2|.
CASSLMDYSPDTQYF
TGTGCCAGCAGCTTAATGGACTACTCACCAGATACGCAGTATTTT
>few|TRBJ1-6|TRBV20-1|.
CSASGGVGSPLHF
TGCAGTGCTAGTGGCGGGGTCGGGTCACCCCTCCACTTT
>.|TRBJ1-2|TRBV19|.
CASSGSNYGYTF
TGTGCCAGTAGTGGGTCCAACTATGGCTACACCTTC
>many|TRBJ2-5|TRBV12-3/TRBV12-4|TRBD1
CASRGGQGVEKETQYF
TGTGCCAGCAGGGGAGGACAGGGGGTGGAAAAAGAGACCCAGTACTTC
>many|TRBJ1-1|TRBV6-2/TRBV6-3|TRBD1
CASARTPGGVKNTEAFF
TGTGCCAGCGCGCGCACACCAGGGGGCGTCAAGAATACTGAAGCTTTCTTT
>many|TRBJ2-1|TRBV7-8|TRBD2
CASSPIGRETYNEQFF
TGTGCCAGCAGCCCAATCGGGCGGGAGACCTACAATGAGCAGTTCTTC
>many|TRBJ2-2|TRBV7-6|.
CASSLANLGELFF
TGTGCCAGCAGCTTAGCTAACCTCGGGGAGCTGTTTTTT
>few|TRBJ1-1|TRBV19|.
CASSKGQNTEAFF
TGTGCCAGTAGTAAGGGACAAAACACTGAAGCTTTCTTT
>.|TRBJ1-2|TRBV9|.
CASSEFRENYGYTF
TGTGCCAGCAGCGAGTTCCGGGAAAACTATGGCTACACCTTC
>many|TRBJ1-1|TRBV7-9|.
CASTPGPTEAFF
TGTGCCAGCACCCCGGGCCCGACTGAAGCTTTCTTT
>many|TRBJ2-7|TRBV7-9|.
CASTPRGSLGDEQYF
TGTGCCAGCACCCCCCGGGGGTCGCTGGGGGACGAGCAGTACTTC
>.|TRBJ2-3|TRBV7-9|TRBD1
CASSLVGGSPPQYF
TGTGCCAGCAGCTTGGTAGGGGGCTCCCCGCCCCAGTATTTT
>few|TRBJ2-7|TRBV2|TRBD2
CASGTRTSGEQYF
TGTGCCAGTGGGACTAGGACCTCAGGCGAGCAGTACTTC
>many|TRBJ2-7|TRBV7-8|.
CASSFGGRDEQYF
TGTGCCAGCAGCTTCGGGGGGCGCGACGAGCAGTACTTC
>many|TRBJ1-1|TRBV19|.
CASSMRVTGIQNTEAFF
TGTGCCAGTAGTATGAGAGTAACAGGGATCCAGAACACTGAAGCTTTCTTT
>.|TRBJ1-2|TRBV7-9|TRBD1
CASSRPTGTFYGYTF
TGTGCCAGCAGCCGACCGACAGGGACGTTCTATGGCTACACCTTC
>many|TRBJ2-5|TRBV20-1|.
CSAGPGETQYF
TGCAGTGCAGGACCGGGGGAGACCCAGTACTTC
>many|TRBJ2-2|TRBV13|.
CASSLIQIGTGELFF
TGTGCCAGCAGCTTAATCCAGATAGGGACCGGGGAGCTGTTTTTT
>few|TRBJ1-1|TRBV7-9|TRBD1
CASSSGQGYTEAFF
TGTGCCAGCAGCTCGGGACAGGGGTACACTGAAGCTTTCTTT
>many|TRBJ2-2|TRBV7-2|TRBD2
CASSATSGLNTGELFF
TGTGCCAGCAGCGCCACTAGCGGTCTAAACACCGGGGAGCTGTTTTTT
>.|TRBJ2-5|TRBV29-1|.
CSVDRVQETQYF
TGCAGCGTTGACAGGGTCCAAGAGACCCAGTACTTC
>.|TRBJ2-3|TRBV20-1|TRBD2
CSAIRTSGYTDTQYF
TGCAGTGCTATAAGGACTAGCGGATACACAGATACGCAGTATTTT
>few|TRBJ1-2|TRBV20-1|.
CSARDPAGPGSVNGYTF
TGCAGTGCTAGAGACCCCGCAGGGCCAGGATCAGTCAATGGCTACACCTTC
>few|TRBJ1-1|TRBV28|.
CASSLTGPPMNTEAFF
TGTGCCAGCAGTTTGACGGGACCGCCTATGAACACTGAAGCTTTCTTT
>many|TRBJ1-2|TRBV7-2|.
CASSQQGIYGYTF
TGTGCCAGCAGCCAACAGGGTATCTATGGCTACACCTTC
>.|TRBJ1-2|TRBV5-5|.
CASSLEGLSAGGSGYTF
TGTGCCAGCAGCTTGGAGGGATTATCGGCAGGAGGTTCTGGCTACACCTTC
>.|TRBJ2-7|TRBV28|.
CASTRHGRYEQYF
TGTGCCAGCACCCGACACGGGCGATACGAGCAGTACTTC
>few|TRBJ1-4|TRBV7-2|TRBD1
CASSLGQGSVEKLFF
TGTGCCAGCAGCTTAGGACAGGGTTCGGTTGAAAAACTGTTTTTT
>.|TRBJ2-7|TRBV20-1|.
CSALAFGVYEQYF
TGCAGTGCTCTAGCTTTCGGAGTCTACGAGCAGTACTTC
>many|TRBJ2-2|TRBV7-9|TRBD1
CARPGQGIGELFF
TGTGCCAGACCGGGACAGGGAATCGGGGAGCTGTTTTTT
>many|TRBJ2-2|TRBV6-2/TRBV6-3|.
CASSYPVGELFF
TGTGCCAGCAGTTACCCCGTCGGGGAGCTGTTTTTT
>many|TRBJ2-1|TRBV5-1|TRBD2
CASSGSGGGSYNEQFF
TGCGCCAGCAGCGGTAGCGGGGGGGGCTCCTACAATGAGCAGTTCTTC